This T cell receptor (beta chain) is from a study of graft-versus-host responses after intestinal transplantation. Turning to the study itself: Transplantation in recipients was multivisceral, liver-intestinal, or isolated intestinal. Induction using anti-thymocyte globulin, followed by tacrolimus and steroids for about three years, was given to all recipients. Study findings and constraints: Peak GvH clone levels in circulation were associated with early post-transplant HvG declines.

Only one count was recorded for this clone. The antigen is undetermined. The CDR3 sequence is 13 residues long. The V gene lost 3 bases and the J gene lost 4 bases, with 7 bases spanning the gap. The germline V gene has CDR1 SGHAT and CDR2 FQNNGV. Here immunoSEQ multiplex PCR was the method, and the copy in TCRdb shows in-frame clones only, minus some. The table has about 70,000 clones, 80% to 95% seen once. The sequence derives from a human donor who received an intestinal transplant. Sequenced here: unstimulated CD8+ T cells sorted from spleen or lymph node cells, sampled before intestinal transplant. This rearrangement joins TRBV11-2 to TRBJ1-3; D is possibly TRBD1 (6 bases). CDR3 DNA sequence: TGTGCCAGCAGCTTTGGGGGCGGAAACACCATATATTTT. Encoded protein: CASSFGGGNTIYF.